This T cell receptor beta chain was identified during a study of Ad26.COV2.S vaccination and SARS-CoV-2 variants. This clone was observed a single time. Treatment in this sample: some 20 received Ad26.COV2.S at low or high dose, single or two shots; several received placebo; per-sample allocation not given. Day 63 after the first vaccine or placebo injection was the time point for sampling. V was pared by 5 bases and J by 4 bases, with 10 bases of the junction left unmatched. CDR3 size: 16 residues. Germline assignment: CDR1 SGHTA and CDR2 FQGNSA. Assay used: immunoSEQ multiplex PCR; TCRdb lists only in-frame clones, some missing. Of 500,000 or so clones listed, roughly 87% are singletons.

This rearrangement joins TRBV7-2 to TRBJ2-5, with 10 bases that match TRBD1. The source is a person aged 18-60 years who received the Ad26.COV2.S COVID-19 vaccine or a placebo. This sample comprised peripheral blood, obtained in a trial of Ad26.COV2.S vaccine versus placebo. The CDR3 DNA follows: TGTGCCAGCAGCGTGATGGGACAGGGGAGGGGAGAGACCCAGTACTTC. It codes for CASSVMGQGRGETQYF.